These 23 T cell receptor beta chains were all obtained from the same sample, sequenced in a study of identical twins. TCRdb re-called the 5' RACE reads with MiXCR, one entry per CDR3 protein. The sample contains under 900,000 distinct CDR3 sequences, 12% of which appear only once. These same data were also listed under a study on yellow fever vaccine responses in identical twins.

Sequenced input: PBMCs. The receptors originated from a woman between 18 and 29 years old in good health.

This clonotype was counted ten times or more. This chain uses TRBV10-3 with TRBJ2-1; 14 bases align to TRBD2. Germline V lookup: CDR1 ENHRY, CDR2 SYGVKD. The CDR3 sequence is 14 residues long. V lost 6 bases to trimming and J lost 8 bases; unmatched junction nucleotides: 3. The CDR3 loop is CAISGTSGSHEQFF. CDR3 in DNA: TGTGCCATCAGCGGGACTAGCGGGAGCCATGAGCAGTTCTTC.

This clonotype was found a few times. The chain carries TRBV12-3 or TRBV12-4 and TRBJ2-5, with TRBD1 identical over 7 bases. Trimming took 6 bases from V and 2 from J; bases not matched to a gene: 6. The CDR3 has 14 residues. The CDR3 region is CASSISGQQETQYF. CDR3 in DNA: TGTGCCAGCAGCATTTCGGGACAGCAAGAGACCCAGTACTTC.

This clonotype was counted a few times. This chain's CDR3 is CSARFPGSYNEQFF. The CDR3 region has the DNA TGCAGTGCTAGATTTCCTGGCTCCTACAATGAGCAGTTCTTC. The chain uses TRBV20-1 and TRBJ2-1; D unclear. The germline CDR1 and CDR2 sequences are DFQATT and SNEGSKA (reference sequence). V lost 2 bases and J 0 bases, leaving 8 bases between the germline ends. This CDR3 is built from 14 residues.

This clonotype was observed a few times. The rearrangement joins TRBV6-5 to TRBJ2-2; D is undetermined. The CDR3 sequence is 16 residues long. From germline, CDR1 is MNHEY and CDR2 SVGAGI. V was trimmed by 1 base and J by 0 bases, leaving 9 bases between them. The CDR3, as DNA: TGTGCCAGCAGTTACTTCGACCCACCGAACACCGGGGAGCTGTTTTTT. As protein: CASSYFDPPNTGELFF.

The rearrangement joins TRBV6-1 to TRBJ1-6; D not certain. This CDR3 is 12 amino acids long. V was cut by 8 bases and J by 5 bases, with 7 bases left in between. Germline CDR1 MNHNS, CDR2 SASEGT. The CDR3 nucleotides are TGTGCCAGCCAGCACAATAATTCACCCCTCCACTTT. Translating gives CASQHNNSPLHF.

The sample holds a few counts of this clonotype. The rearrangement uses TRBV29-1 and TRBJ2-7; a weak D match, TRBD1 (6 bases). Germline loops: CDR1 SQVTM, CDR2 ANQGSEA. The CDR3 covers 13 residues. The V end lost 6 bases, the J end lost 2 bases, and 14 bases lay between the germline ends. The CDR3 nucleotides read TGCAGCGTGGAACTGGACAGACCCTACGAGCAGTACTTC. Protein: CSVELDRPYEQYF.

Ten or more counts support this clonotype. The CDR3 protein is CASSAPGLAETNEQFF. The CDR3 bases are TGCGCCAGCAGCGCCCCGGGACTAGCGGAGACGAATGAGCAGTTCTTC. V and J are TRBV5-1 and TRBJ2-1, with TRBD2 identical over 11 bases. This CDR3 contains 16 residues. V shed 4 bases and J 7 bases; nucleotides not matched to a gene: 10. Germline CDR1 reads SGHRS; CDR2 reads YFSETQ.

The CDR3 bases are TGTGCCAGCAGCCAAGATCCAGGGGGCATCACTGAAGCTTTCTTT. Amino acid sequence: CASSQDPGGITEAFF. The chain has TRBV3-1 and TRBJ1-1, with TRBD1 identical over 8 bases. Trimming removed 0 bases from V and 4 bases from J; junction bases left unmatched: 4. This CDR3 spans 15 amino acids. The germline V gene has CDR1 LGHDT and CDR2 YNNKEL (reference sequence). The complete variable domain, with remaining parts taken from reference TRBV3-1 and TRBJ1-1, reads DTAVSQTPKYLVTQMGNDKSIKCEQNLGHDTMYWYKQDSKKFLKIMFSYNNKELIINETVPNRFSPKSPDKAHLNLHINSLELGDSAVYFCASSQDPGGITEAFFGQGTRLTVV.

This clonotype showed up many times. CDR3 DNA sequence: TGCGCCAGCAGCTTGGAAGGGTTAGGATCCAATGAGCAGTTCTTC. Its protein is CASSLEGLGSNEQFF. This rearrangement joins TRBV5-1 to TRBJ2-1; D is ambiguous. Germline CDR1 and CDR2: SGHRS and YFSETQ. Deletions cut 0 bases from V and 6 bases from J, with 13 bases between. The CDR3 sequence is 15 residues long.

This clonotype was counted only a few times. The V call is TRBV7-9, the J call TRBJ1-6; unclear D gene. CDR1 SEHNR and CDR2 FQNEAQ come from the germline V gene (reference sequence). This CDR3 has 16 residues. V was pared by 5 bases and J by 7 bases, with 18 bases between. The CDR3 region has the DNA TGTGCCAGCAGCCCCCCAGGAACCGGAAGAAATTCACCCCTCCACTTT. This codes for CASSPPGTGRNSPLHF. Drawing the rest from reference TRBV7-9 and TRBJ1-6, the complete variable domain is DTGVSQNPRHKITKRGQNVTFRCDPISEHNRLYWYRQTLGQGPEFLTYFQNEAQLEKSRLLSDRFSAERPKGSFSTLEIQRTEQGDSAMYLCASSPPGTGRNSPLHFGNGTRLTVT.

The chain couples TRBV4-1 to TRBJ1-1; 7 bases fit TRBD1. Trimming cost V 1 base and J 6 bases; bases outside gene matches: 5. CDR1 MGHRA and CDR2 YSYEKL come from the germline V gene. This CDR3 has 14 amino acids. The CDR3 spells CASSQAPGGAEAFF. The CDR3 coding sequence is TGCGCCAGCAGCCAAGCCCCAGGGGGGGCTGAAGCTTTCTTT.

This clonotype has more than one count but fewer than ten. This chain links TRBV19 with TRBJ1-1; D is unresolved. Germline CDR1 and CDR2: LNHDA and SQIVND (reference sequence). Between the trimmed V and J ends, which lost 10 bases and 3 bases, there was a span of 15 bases. This CDR3 is 13 amino acids long. The CDR3 is CATRHNGDTEAFF. The DNA for the CDR3 is TGTGCCACCCGGCACAATGGGGACACTGAAGCTTTCTTT.

This clonotype was detected only a few times. The chain joins TRBV20-1 to TRBJ2-3; the D gene is possibly TRBD1 (6 bases). Germline V lookup: CDR1 DFQATT, CDR2 SNEGSKA (reference sequence). The V end lost 6 bases, the J end lost 1 base, and 23 bases lay between the germline ends. The CDR3 consists of 17 residues. CDR3 sequence reads: CSASTPINRDGTDTQYF. The CDR3 DNA follows: TGCAGTGCCTCGACCCCGATAAACAGGGATGGCACAGATACGCAGTATTTT.

This clonotype was counted ten times or more. The V and J genes are TRBV20-1 and TRBJ1-5; TRBD1 aligns across 7 bases. Per the germline V gene, CDR1 is DFQATT and CDR2 is SNEGSKA (reference sequence). J was trimmed by 4 bases and V by 3 bases; bases with no gene match: 9. The CDR3 is made up of 15 amino acids. The DNA of the CDR3 is TGCAGTGCTAGTCTGCCTGGACAGGTTAATCAGCCCCAGCATTTT. Its protein product is CSASLPGQVNQPQHF.

This clonotype has more than one count but fewer than ten. V and J are TRBV12-3 or TRBV12-4 and TRBJ2-7; D call uncertain. This CDR3 spans 12 amino acids. Trimming stripped 5 bases from V and 10 bases from J, with 15 bases between. The CDR3 reads CASSHNDRVQYV. CDR3 coding DNA: TGTGCCAGCAGTCACAACGACCGGGTACAGTACGTC.

This clonotype was observed a handful of times. V is TRBV15 and J is TRBJ2-1; D uncertain. The CDR3 has 13 amino acids. Trimming shortened V by 1 base and J by 7 bases, and 8 bases separated the two germline ends. CDR1 is LNHNV, CDR2 YYDKDF, per germline (reference sequence). CDR3 sequence (DNA): TGTGCCACCAGCAGAGTCTACGGTAATGAGCAGTTCTTC. It yields the protein CATSRVYGNEQFF.

The V gene is TRBV12-3 or TRBV12-4, the J gene TRBJ1-4; unclear D gene. V was pared by 7 bases and J by 0 bases, with 9 bases between. CDR3 size: 14 residues. Here the CDR3 DNA reads TGTGCCAGCACTACGGTGGCAACTAATGAAAAACTGTTTTTT. Encoded protein: CASTTVATNEKLFF.

This clonotype was found a few times. This chain joins TRBV14 and TRBJ2-7, with TRBD1 matching over 7 bases. CDR3 length equals 15 residues. With V trimmed by 4 bases and J by 0 bases, 6 bases remained unmatched. The germline gives CDR1 SGHDN, CDR2 FVKESK. CDR3 amino acids: CASSPGQKSSYEQYV. In DNA form, the CDR3 reads TGTGCCAGCAGCCCGGGACAGAAGAGCTCCTACGAGCAGTACGTC.

This clonotype has more than one count but fewer than ten. V usage is TRBV27 and J usage is TRBJ2-7, with D tentatively TRBD1 or TRBD2 (6 bases each). Trimming took off 1 base at V and 5 bases at J, with 15 bases between the two ends. The CDR3 covers 15 residues. In germline, CDR1 is MNHEY, CDR2 SMNVEV (reference sequence). CDR3 region: CASSLYPGALDEQYV. In DNA form, the CDR3 reads TGTGCCAGCAGTTTATATCCGGGGGCACTTGACGAGCAGTACGTC.

This clonotype was seen just once. J is TRBJ2-3 and V is TRBV5-1; TRBD1 is a possible D gene (7 bases). V was shortened by 1 base and J by 2 bases, with 14 bases between the two germline ends. The germline gives CDR1 SGHRS, CDR2 YFSETQ. The CDR3 totals 16 residues. The CDR3 DNA sequence: TGCGCCAGCAGCTTGCTGGCCAGGGGGGACACAGATACGCAGTATTTT. It is translated as CASSLLARGDTDTQYF.

This clonotype was picked up a small number of times. V is TRBV5-1 and J is TRBJ1-4, with TRBD1 matching 10 bases. The length of the CDR3 is 14 residues. From germline, CDR1 is SGHRS and CDR2 YFSETQ. Losses at the gene ends were 5 bases for V and 8 bases for J; bases not matched to a gene: 6. CDR3 nucleotides: TGCGCCAGCAGGACCGGGACAGGGGCAGAAAAACTGTTTTTT. This codes for CASRTGTGAEKLFF.

This clonotype was recorded a few times. The chain carries TRBV7-9 and TRBJ2-7; possible D gene TRBD1, 6 bases. The germline V gene encodes CDR1 SEHNR and CDR2 FQNEAQ (reference sequence). V shed 0 bases and J shed 7 bases, with 13 bases lying between them. The CDR3 has 14 amino acids. The CDR3 spells CASSLAGTRGEQYF. CDR3 bases: TGTGCCAGCAGCTTAGCCGGAACTAGGGGGGAGCAGTACTTC.

J is TRBJ1-1 and V is TRBV2; TRBD1 is a possible D gene (5 bases). CDR1 and CDR2 (germline): SNHLY, FYNNEI. The CDR3 has 15 amino acids. V lost 4 bases to trimming and J lost 1 base, with 13 bases between them. The CDR3 region is CASSAGVGTNTEAFF. The CDR3 bases are TGTGCCAGCAGTGCGGGGGTGGGCACGAACACTGAAGCTTTCTTT.